The 10 T cell receptor beta chains in this list originate from one sample, sequenced in a study of blood T cell repertoires in COVID-19. Method: immunoSEQ multiplex PCR; TCRdb's copy keeps in-frame clones and lacks some. Of a few hundred thousand clones listed, more than 80% were seen once; the top ten hold around 3%. The sequenced material came from peripheral blood. Source of these receptors: a woman in her twenties or thirties with COVID-19, enrolled during active disease.

This chain joins TRBV27 and TRBJ1-1; maybe TRBD1 (5 bases). Germline V lookup: CDR1 MNHEY, CDR2 SMNVEV (reference sequence). The V and J ends lost 2 bases and 2 bases respectively, with 9 bases between them. The CDR3 has 14 amino acids. The CDR3 reads CASSLTQGNTEAFF. CDR3 nucleotides: TGTGCCAGCAGTTTAACCCAGGGAAACACTGAAGCTTTCTTT.

This clone was seen just once. The chain recombines TRBV7-2 with TRBJ2-5; 10 bases fit TRBD1. V lost 1 base and J lost 2; bases outside the gene matches: 4. Per the germline V gene, CDR1 is SGHTA and CDR2 is FQGNSA. This CDR3 comprises 16 residues. The DNA for the CDR3 is TGTGCCAGCAGCTTAGGGGACAGGGGTGGGCAAGAGACCCAGTACTTC. Translated, it gives CASSLGDRGGQETQYF.

This sequence joins TRBV7-9 and TRBJ2-3; 11 bases map to TRBD1. The CDR3 contains 16 residues. Looked up from germline, CDR1 is SEHNR and CDR2 is FQNEAQ (reference sequence). V lost 4 bases, J lost 2 bases, and 5 bases stayed unmatched. CDR3: CASSSRTGGFTDTQYF. CDR3 in DNA: TGTGCCAGCAGCTCCCGGACAGGGGGCTTCACAGATACGCAGTATTTT. Filled out from reference TRBV7-9 and TRBJ2-3, the complete variable domain reads DTGVSQNPRHKITKRGQNVTFRCDPISEHNRLYWYRQTLGQGPEFLTYFQNEAQLEKSRLLSDRFSAERPKGSFSTLEIQRTEQGDSAMYLCASSSRTGGFTDTQYFGPGTRLTVL.

This clone was picked up one time. The chain couples TRBV7-9 to TRBJ2-1; maybe TRBD2 (5 bases). The V gene's germline CDR1 is SEHNR and CDR2 FQNEAQ (reference sequence). There are 15 residues in the CDR3. Trimming removed 4 bases at V and 4 bases at J, with 14 bases between. CDR3 region: CASSSSPGFYNEQFF. The CDR3 coding sequence is TGTGCCAGCAGCTCATCACCGGGGTTTTACAATGAGCAGTTCTTC.

DNA for the CDR3: TGTGCCAGCAGCAAGGGACAGGTCGATGGCTACACCTTC. This gives the protein CASSKGQVDGYTF. The chain couples TRBV7-9 to TRBJ1-2; 8 nucleotides agree with TRBD1. Germline assignment: CDR1 SEHNR and CDR2 FQNEAQ (reference sequence). This CDR3 has 13 amino acids. Trimming cost V 5 bases and J 6 bases; bases outside gene matches: 5.

V gene TRBV11-3 combines with J gene TRBJ2-4; 9 nucleotides line up with TRBD2. CDR1 and CDR2 from the germline V gene are SGHNT and YENEEA. The trim removed 5 bases at V and 0 bases at J, leaving 17 bases unmatched. This CDR3 region has 20 residues. CDR3 bases: TGTGCCAGCAGCCCCTCGAGGGTAGCGGGAGAGACTCTAGCCAAAAACATTCAGTACTTC. Residues: CASSPSRVAGETLAKNIQYF.

The V call is TRBV6-5, the J call TRBJ2-7; weak D call: TRBD2 (5 bases). Germline CDR1 reads MNHEY; CDR2 reads SVGAGI. The ends were cut back, 2 bases at V and 5 bases at J, with 10 bases in the middle. The CDR3 has 13 amino acids. In nucleotides, the CDR3 is TGTGCCAGCAGTTACAGCGGAACCGACGAGCAGTACTTC. Its protein product is CASSYSGTDEQYF.

The chain uses TRBV2 and TRBJ2-7; D may be TRBD1 (5 bases). V lost 0 bases, J lost 4 bases, and 10 bases lay in between. Germline V lookup: CDR1 SNHLY, CDR2 FYNNEI. The CDR3 runs 14 residues. The CDR3 region has the DNA TGTGCCAGCAGTGAAGCCCCAGGGAAGTACGAGCAGTACTTC. Its protein product is CASSEAPGKYEQYF.

This chain joins TRBV18 and TRBJ1-2; the D is unclear. This CDR3 spans 19 amino acids. Germline loops: CDR1 KGHSH, CDR2 LQKENI. V lost 3 bases and J lost 4, with 27 bases in between. CDR3: CASSPKTSTSQWGVYGYTF. CDR3 DNA sequence: TGTGCCAGCTCACCGAAGACAAGCACGAGTCAATGGGGAGTCTATGGCTACACCTTC.

The V and J genes are TRBV6-4 and TRBJ2-3; maybe TRBD2 (7 bases). Germline-derived CDR1 and CDR2 are MRHNA and SNTAGT. V was pared by 2 bases and J by 0 bases, with 12 bases between. The CDR3 spans 16 residues. CDR3 sequence: CASSDGAGASTDTQYF. The CDR3 nucleotides are TGTGCCAGCAGTGACGGGGCGGGGGCAAGCACAGATACGCAGTATTTT.